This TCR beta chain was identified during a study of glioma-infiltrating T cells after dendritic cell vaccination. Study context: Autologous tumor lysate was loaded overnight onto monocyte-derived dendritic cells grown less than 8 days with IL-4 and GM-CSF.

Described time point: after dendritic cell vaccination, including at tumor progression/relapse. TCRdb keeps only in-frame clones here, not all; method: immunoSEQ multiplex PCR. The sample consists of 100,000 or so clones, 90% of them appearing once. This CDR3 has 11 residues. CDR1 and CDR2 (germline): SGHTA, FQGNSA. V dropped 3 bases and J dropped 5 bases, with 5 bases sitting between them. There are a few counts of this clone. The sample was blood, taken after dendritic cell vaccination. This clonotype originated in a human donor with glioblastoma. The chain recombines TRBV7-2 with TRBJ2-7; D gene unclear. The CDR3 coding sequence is TGTGCCAGCAGCTTTCTTCACGAGCAGTACTTC. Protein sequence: CASSFLHEQYF.